This T cell receptor (beta chain) was sequenced for a study of T cells in Graves' hyperthyroidism and ophthalmopathy. Study-wide results and limits: Appearing also in blood were most of the thyroid clonotypes expanded above 0.001. Onset of ophthalmopathy came a median roughly 6 months after the model predicted it.

This clonotype occurred many times. Its antigen is undetermined. RNA transcripts yielded amplified TCR beta CDR3 regions. The TCR CDR3 was amplified in a first-round RT-PCR using the HTBI primer set. In TCRdb, the multiplex PCR reads were re-called with MiXCR into one record per CDR3 protein. The sample carries a few hundred thousand distinct CDR3 sequences, roughly 16% recorded once. Uncontrolled infection, other autoimmune disease, pregnancy or lactation excluded patients. Diagnostic assessment was based on clinical symptoms, serum thyroxine and TRAb, thyroid ultrasound and orbital computed tomography. The receptor was isolated from a woman between 25 and 40 years old with Graves' ophthalmopathy. Sequencing input: blood.

CDR3 DNA sequence: TGCGCCAGCAGCCAAGATCCCGGACTAGCGGGAGAGACCCAGTACTTC. Amino acids: CASSQDPGLAGETQYF. The genes are TRBV4-1 and TRBJ2-5; 11 positions agree with TRBD2. Trimming cost V 0 bases and J 4 bases; bases outside gene matches: 4. This CDR3 is built from 16 residues. Germline V gives CDR1 MGHRA, CDR2 YSYEKL.